The sequence of this T cell receptor (beta chain) was determined in a study of cytotoxic CD8 clonotypes in ibrutinib-treated CLL. Profiling relied on immunoSEQ multiplex PCR, and the TCRdb table lists in-frame clones only, not all of them. Among under 300,000 clones listed, roughly 70% were seen once. This clone has a handful of counts. The V end lost 5 bases, the J end lost 3 bases, and 17 bases lay between the germline ends. The CDR3 sequence is 15 residues long. Germline CDR1 is SGDLS and CDR2 is YYNGEE. This receptor was obtained from a human donor with chronic lymphocytic leukemia. V usage is TRBV9 and J usage is TRBJ2-5; possible D gene TRBD2, 6 bases. This sample comprised PBMCs, obtained after 24 months of ibrutinib treatment. The CDR3 protein is CASRPREPLKETQYF. The DNA of the CDR3 is TGTGCCAGCAGACCCCGGGAGCCCCTAAAAGAGACCCAGTACTTC.